These T cell receptor beta chains were read from a single sample in a study of blood T cell repertoires in COVID-19. Profiled with immunoSEQ multiplex PCR; TCRdb holds only in-frame clones, not every one. The table has approximately 190,000 clones, roughly 84% seen once. The sequenced sample was PBMCs or T cells enriched from blood (not recorded which). The receptors shown here come from a woman aged 25 to 39 who had been exposed to COVID-19. Both conserved end residues are part of each CDR3. D genes are given only for firm matches. Clone size, where shown, is once, few, many, or a class for clones that have expanded.

J,size,D,V,CDR3,DNA
TRBJ1-1,.,TRBD1,TRBV9,CASSVQGTEGTEAFF,TGTGCCAGCAGCGTTCAGGGGACAGAGGGCACTGAAGCTTTCTTT
TRBJ2-4,.,TRBD1,TRBV13,CASSAGTGDIQYF,TGTGCCAGCAGCGCCGGGACAGGGGACATTCAGTACTTC
TRBJ2-7,.,TRBD1,TRBV9,CASSVGTGNYEQYF,TGTGCCAGCAGCGTAGGGACAGGCAATTACGAGCAGTACTTC
TRBJ2-7,.,TRBD1,TRBV9,CASSVAPGPGQGAWDEQYF,TGTGCCAGCAGCGTAGCCCCGGGTCCGGGACAGGGGGCTTGGGACGAGCAGTACTTC
TRBJ2-2,.,.,TRBV5-1,CASSPQGRADTGELFF,TGCGCCAGCAGCCCTCAGGGCAGGGCGGACACCGGGGAGCTGTTTTTT
TRBJ1-1,.,.,TRBV2,CASRGEVGTEAFF,TGTGCCAGCAGGGGGGAGGTCGGGACTGAAGCTTTCTTT
TRBJ1-5,few,.,TRBV29-1,CSVVIGGTGNQPQHF,TGCAGCGTTGTAATCGGGGGGACCGGCAATCAGCCCCAGCATTTT
TRBJ1-4,.,.,TRBV5-6,CASSLVQATNEKLFF,TGTGCCAGCAGCTTGGTCCAGGCAACTAATGAAAAACTGTTTTTT
TRBJ1-2,.,.,TRBV15,CATSRNRDTLVLNYGYTF,TGTGCCACCAGCAGAAATCGGGACACCCTAGTACTTAACTATGGCTACACCTTC
TRBJ1-2,.,.,TRBV3-1/TRBV3-2,CASSQAGNYGYTF,TGTGCCAGCAGCCAAGCAGGGAACTATGGCTACACCTTC
TRBJ1-5,.,.,TRBV13,CASSLGRGNQPQHF,TGTGCCAGCAGCTTAGGCCGAGGGAATCAGCCCCAGCATTTT
TRBJ2-3,.,TRBD1,TRBV2,CASSAEDRLKDTQYF,TGTGCCAGCAGTGCTGAGGACAGGTTGAAAGATACGCAGTATTTT
TRBJ1-4,.,TRBD1,TRBV7-2,CASSERTGPGEKLFF,TGTGCCAGCAGCGAAAGGACAGGCCCGGGGGAAAAACTGTTTTTT
TRBJ1-5,once,.,TRBV21-1,CASSKGEGRSNQPQHF,TGTGCCAGCAGCAAAGGAGAGGGAAGGAGCAATCAGCCCCAGCATTTT
TRBJ1-6,few,TRBD1,TRBV27,CASSSPAGGNSPLHF,TGTGCCAGCAGCTCGCCCGCAGGGGGTAATTCACCCCTCCACTTT
TRBJ2-3,.,.,TRBV3-1/TRBV3-2,CASSPGSGVRDTQYF,TGTGCCAGCAGCCCGGGTAGCGGTGTTAGAGATACGCAGTATTTT
TRBJ1-4,.,TRBD1,TRBV7-2,CASSLDGTGGEKLFF,TGTGCCAGCAGCTTAGACGGGACAGGGGGTGAAAAACTGTTTTTT
TRBJ1-2,few,TRBD1,TRBV5-1,CASSFSPGQGGYTF,TGCGCCAGCAGCTTTTCGCCGGGACAGGGCGGCTACACCTTC
TRBJ2-1,.,TRBD2,TRBV4-1,CASSPRTSGGLDEQFF,TGCGCCAGCAGCCCTCGGACTAGCGGGGGTCTCGATGAGCAGTTCTTC
TRBJ1-2,few,.,TRBV30,CAWRTSGYTF,TGTGCCTGGAGAACGAGTGGCTACACCTTC
TRBJ1-5,.,.,TRBV7-6,CASSLEQNQPQHF,TGTGCCAGCAGCTTAGAACAGAATCAGCCCCAGCATTTT
TRBJ2-3,.,.,TRBV13,CASSGGLDTQYF,TGTGCCAGCAGCGGAGGACTGGATACGCAGTATTTT
TRBJ1-5,.,.,TRBV4-3,CASSQVFTYLQPQHF,TGCGCCAGCAGCCAAGTATTTACCTATCTTCAACCCCAGCATTTT
TRBJ1-1,.,.,TRBV29-1,CSVGRGGDTEAFF,TGCAGCGTCGGCCGGGGAGGGGACACTGAAGCTTTCTTT
TRBJ2-1,once,.,TRBV15,CATSGGLPEQFF,TGTGCCACCAGCGGGGGACTCCCCGAGCAGTTCTTC
TRBJ2-2,.,.,TRBV7-6,CASSLVLMNTGELFF,TGTGCCAGCAGCTTAGTACTTATGAACACCGGGGAGCTGTTTTTT
TRBJ2-7,.,TRBD2,TRBV4-1,CASSSGTSGGLLSYEQYF,TGCGCCAGCAGCTCCGGGACTAGCGGGGGTTTACTCTCCTACGAGCAGTACTTC
TRBJ1-4,.,TRBD1,TRBV27,CASSSPQGVTNEKLFF,TGTGCCAGCAGCTCCCCACAGGGGGTAACTAATGAAAAACTGTTTTTT
TRBJ1-1,once,.,TRBV10-3,CAIRAYIDTSRTEAFF,TGTGCCATCAGGGCCTATATCGACACCTCGAGAACTGAAGCTTTCTTT
TRBJ1-3,.,.,TRBV10-3,CAIKGGWDKPDNSGNTIYF,TGTGCCATAAAGGGGGGGTGGGACAAGCCGGACAACTCTGGAAACACCATATATTTT
TRBJ2-3,.,.,TRBV29-1,CSVGPHTQYF,TGCAGCGTGGGGCCTCATACGCAGTATTTT
TRBJ1-2,once,.,TRBV7-2,CASSLVEGSYGYTF,TGTGCCAGCAGCTTAGTTGAGGGATCCTATGGCTACACCTTC
TRBJ2-7,.,TRBD1,TRBV9,CASSPSTGVDEQYF,TGTGCCAGCAGCCCATCTACAGGGGTCGACGAGCAGTACTTC
TRBJ1-2,.,TRBD1,TRBV19,CASSIATGVGYTF,TGTGCCAGTAGTATTGCGACAGGGGTCGGCTACACCTTC
TRBJ2-7,.,.,TRBV4-1,CASSRVRDTYEQYF,TGCGCCAGCAGCCGAGTCCGGGACACCTACGAGCAGTACTTC
TRBJ1-1,.,.,TRBV6-5,CASSRNPPGTEAFF,TGTGCCAGCAGCCGAAACCCTCCGGGCACTGAAGCTTTCTTT
TRBJ2-5,once,TRBD2,TRBV6-4,CASRGRLADQETQYF,TGTGCCAGCAGGGGGAGACTAGCGGACCAAGAGACCCAGTACTTC
TRBJ1-1,.,TRBD1,TRBV5-6,CASSWGTGVVTEAFF,TGTGCCAGCAGCTGGGGAACAGGGGTTGTCACTGAAGCTTTCTTT
TRBJ1-3,.,.,TRBV6-5,CASSRGRTGADTIYF,TGTGCCAGCAGCAGGGGACGGACCGGGGCAGACACCATATATTTT
TRBJ1-3,.,TRBD1,TRBV29-1,CSVRDRGGNTIYF,TGCAGCGTTCGGGACAGGGGGGGAAACACCATATATTTT
TRBJ2-1,.,.,TRBV4-2,CASSQDWSGGKRASSVRQFF,TGTGCCAGCAGCCAAGATTGGTCGGGGGGCAAGCGGGCATCTAGTGTACGGCAGTTCTTC
TRBJ2-7,.,.,TRBV27,CASSPGQAPYEQYF,TGTGCCAGCAGCCCGGGACAAGCGCCCTACGAGCAGTACTTC
TRBJ2-1,.,TRBD1,TRBV20-1,CSGQGDYEQFF,TGCAGCGGACAGGGGGACTATGAGCAGTTCTTC
TRBJ2-5,.,.,TRBV6-2/TRBV6-3,CASSPLGGNYQETQYF,TGTGCCAGCAGCCCCCTGGGCGGGAACTACCAAGAGACCCAGTACTTC
TRBJ2-5,.,.,TRBV6-2/TRBV6-3,CASSYELAPLVQETQYF,TGTGCCAGCAGTTACGAGCTAGCGCCTTTAGTCCAAGAGACCCAGTACTTC